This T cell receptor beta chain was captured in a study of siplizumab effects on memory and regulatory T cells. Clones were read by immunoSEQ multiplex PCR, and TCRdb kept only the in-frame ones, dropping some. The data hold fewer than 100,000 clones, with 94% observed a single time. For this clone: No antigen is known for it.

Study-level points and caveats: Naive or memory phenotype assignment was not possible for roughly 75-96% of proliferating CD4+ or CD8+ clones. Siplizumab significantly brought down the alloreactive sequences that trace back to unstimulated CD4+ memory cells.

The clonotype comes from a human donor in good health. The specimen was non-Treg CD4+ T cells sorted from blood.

The chain's CDR3 is CASSLPGRETQYF. As DNA, the CDR3 is TGTGCCAGCAGCTTGCCTGGGAGGGAGACCCAGTACTTC. The rearrangement uses TRBV5-5 and TRBJ2-5; D possibly corresponds to TRBD2 (6 bases). Trimming took off 1 base at V and 5 bases at J, with 9 bases between the two ends. This CDR3 is 13 amino acids long. The germline V gene has CDR1 SGHKS and CDR2 YYEKEE (reference sequence).